Below are 28 T cell receptor beta chains sequenced from a single sample in a study of T and B cells in COVID-19 patients. TRB rearrangements were amplified by multiplex PCR with BIOMED2 TRB-A/B primers. TCRdb used MiXCR to reprocess the multiplex PCR reads, holding one entry per CDR3 protein. Of 11,000 to 15,000 distinct CDR3 sequences in the sample, less than 35% are singletons; the top ten hold 7%. TRB was amplified from roughly 250-500 ng of blood genomic DNA. Sequenced input: blood. These receptors were taken from a human donor who had recovered from COVID-19.

In DNA form, the CDR3 reads TGTGCCAGCTCACCGAGGGTGGCTAATGAAAAACTGTTTTTT. Encoded protein: CASSPRVANEKLFF. The genes are TRBV18 and TRBJ1-4; D ambiguous. The CDR3 spans 14 residues. Germline V gene data show CDR1 as KGHSH and CDR2 as LQKENI. Trimming took 3 bases from V and 3 from J, leaving 8 bases between them.

This clonotype was counted a few times. The chain carries TRBV12-3 or TRBV12-4 and TRBJ2-2; D is unclear. The ends were cut back, 6 bases at V and 7 bases at J, with 6 bases in the middle. The CDR3 totals 11 residues. In nucleotides, the CDR3 is TGTGCCAGCAGGACGAGCGGGGAGCTGTTTTTT. Translation: CASRTSGELFF.

This clonotype was seen a handful of times. The rearrangement joins TRBV27 to TRBJ2-1, with 14 bases identical to TRBD2. The germline CDR1 and CDR2 sequences are MNHEY and SMNVEV (reference sequence). V trimming: 5 bases; J trimming: 9 bases; junction bases outside the gene matches: 9. This CDR3 contains 16 residues. CDR3 in DNA: TGTGCCAGCAGTGGACCGGGACTAGCGGGAGAGGTTGAGCAGTTCTTC. Amino acid sequence: CASSGPGLAGEVEQFF.

This clonotype was counted a few times. V usage is TRBV27 and J usage is TRBJ2-3; weak D call: TRBD2 (5 bases). This CDR3 comprises 13 residues. The germline gives CDR1 MNHEY, CDR2 SMNVEV (reference sequence). V was cut by 5 bases and J by 7 bases, with 13 bases left in between. The DNA of the CDR3 is TGTGCCAGCAGTCTACATACGGGAAATACGCAGTATTTT. As protein: CASSLHTGNTQYF.

The chain uses TRBV4-3 and TRBJ2-5; D perhaps matches TRBD1 (6 bases). V dropped 3 bases and J dropped 3 bases, with 14 bases sitting between them. The CDR3 consists of 15 residues. CDR1 is LGHNA, CDR2 YSLEER, per germline. CDR3 protein: CASSQGDIYKETQYF. The DNA for the CDR3 is TGCGCCAGCAGCCAGGGGGACATTTACAAAGAGACCCAGTACTTC.

The chain carries TRBV30 and TRBJ1-2, with no clear D. CDR1 and CDR2 from the germline V gene are GTSNPN and SVGIG (reference sequence). Trimming removed 2 bases from V and 1 base from J, with 11 bases in between. This CDR3 has 14 amino acids. CDR3 loop: CAWSRQELNYGYTF. The CDR3 DNA reads as TGTGCCTGGAGTAGGCAGGAACTTAACTATGGCTACACCTTC.

This clonotype was seen more than once but under ten times. V is TRBV12-3 or TRBV12-4 and J is TRBJ1-1; 7 bases fit TRBD1. Trimming took 7 bases from V and 0 from J; bases not matched to a gene: 5. The CDR3 has 14 amino acids. The CDR3 sequence is CASKDRSMNTEAFF. CDR3 in DNA: TGTGCCAGCAAGGACAGGAGCATGAACACTGAAGCTTTCTTT.

This clonotype was seen only a few times. V is TRBV12-3 or TRBV12-4 and J is TRBJ1-2, with 11 nucleotides matching TRBD1. CDR3 length: 15 amino acids. J was trimmed by 5 bases and V by 2 bases; bases with no gene match: 4. In DNA form, the CDR3 reads TGTGCCAGCAGTTTAAGGACAGGGGGCCGATATGGCTACACCTTC. Its protein is CASSLRTGGRYGYTF.

This clonotype was found many times. The gene calls are TRBV12-3 or TRBV12-4 and TRBJ2-5; a weak D match, TRBD1 (5 bases). CDR3 length: 16 amino acids. V was clipped by 6 bases and J by 1 base, with 18 bases between them. The CDR3 DNA sequence: TGTGCCAGCAGCCATCTGACCCCGACAGCCCAAGAGACCCAGTACTTC. This sequence encodes CASSHLTPTAQETQYF.

The CDR3 DNA is TGTGCCAGTAGTTGGACAGGGGGCTCTAAGGCCAACGTCCTGACTTTC. Encoded protein: CASSWTGGSKANVLTF. The chain is built from TRBV19 and TRBJ2-6, with 11 bases identical to TRBD1. V shed 5 bases, J shed 6 bases, and the junction held 6 bases outside the gene matches. This CDR3 is built from 16 residues. Germline loops: CDR1 LNHDA, CDR2 SQIVND (reference sequence).

J is TRBJ2-5 and V is TRBV24-1, with TRBD1 matching 9 bases. The trim removed 0 bases at V and 2 bases at J, leaving 0 bases unmatched. The V gene's germline CDR1 is KGHDR and CDR2 SFDVKD. This CDR3 has 15 residues. The CDR3 nucleotides read TGTGCCACCAGTGATTTGGGGACAGGGCAAGAGACCCAGTACTTC. The encoded protein is CATSDLGTGQETQYF.

In this sample, this clonotype is medium-sized. The chain combines TRBV29-1 with TRBJ1-3, with D unresolved. With 1 base removed from V and 1 base from J, the gap between germline ends came to 11 bases. The CDR3 extends over 15 amino acids. Germline lookup yields CDR1 SQVTM and CDR2 ANQGSEA. The chain's CDR3 is CSVEGVGRSGNTIYF. The CDR3 nucleotides are TGCAGCGTTGAAGGGGTCGGAAGATCTGGAAACACCATATATTTT.

V is TRBV20-1 and J is TRBJ1-4; a weak D match, TRBD1 (5 bases). The germline V gene encodes CDR1 DFQATT and CDR2 SNEGSKA (reference sequence). This CDR3 has 13 residues. Trimming took 0 bases from V and 6 from J, leaving 8 bases between them. The CDR3 region is CSARDLTDEKLFF. The DNA for the CDR3 is TGCAGTGCTAGAGATCTGACAGATGAAAAACTGTTTTTT.

This clonotype has ten or more counts. The conserved phenylalanine or tryptophan normally closing the CDR3 is absent here, so this likely arose from a read error. Because the CDR3's place on the DNA is in doubt, the DNA is left out and the CDR3 is given as listed by TCRdb. The J gene is TRBJ2-3, the V gene TRBV5-4; the D segment call TRBD2 is taken from the table without a DNA check. From germline, CDR1 is SGHNT and CDR2 YYREEE (reference sequence). With termini counted, the CDR3 has 13 amino acids. The chain's CDR3 is CASSLVGGGPPDL.

This clonotype ranks as medium-sized. V is TRBV7-2 and J is TRBJ2-1; 10 nucleotides match TRBD2. CDR1 is SGHTA, CDR2 FQGNSA, per germline. V was pared by 5 bases and J by 4 bases, with 14 bases of the junction left unmatched. This CDR3 has 18 residues. The CDR3 spells CASSPRPGAGGQYNEQFF. CDR3 bases: TGTGCCAGCAGCCCCCGTCCCGGAGCGGGGGGGCAGTACAATGAGCAGTTCTTC. Supplemented by reference TRBV7-2 and TRBJ2-1, the full variable domain reads GAGVSQSPSNKVTEKGKDVELRCDPISGHTALYWYRQSLGQGLEFLIYFQGNSAPDKSGLPSDRFSAERTGGSVSTLTIQRTQQEDSAVYLCASSPRPGAGGQYNEQFFGPGTRLTVL.

This sequence joins TRBV13 and TRBJ1-5, with 8 bases fitting TRBD1. V was pared by 8 bases and J by 10 bases, with 7 bases of the junction left unmatched. Germline CDR1 PRHDT, CDR2 FYEKMQ (reference sequence). CDR3 length: 12 residues. The CDR3: CASGSTGDPQHF. The CDR3 DNA follows: TGTGCCAGCGGGTCGACAGGGGACCCCCAGCATTTT.

Turning to this clonotype: A clone one base away is much larger, so this may be a read error. The CDR3 end shows no conserved phenylalanine or tryptophan, and so a read error is likely. This chain joins TRBV19 and TRBJ2-7; possible D gene TRBD2, 6 bases. Trimming removed 8 bases at V and 2 bases at J, with 13 bases between. The germline gives CDR1 LNHDA, CDR2 SQIVND (reference sequence). The length of the CDR3 is 13 residues. This CDR3 reads CASSGTFPYEQYS. The DNA for the CDR3 is TGTGCCAGTTCAGGGACTTTCCCCTACGAGCAGTACTCC.

The sample holds many counts of this clonotype. This chain links TRBV24-1 with TRBJ2-1; the match to TRBD1 covers 7 bases. Germline CDR1 and CDR2: KGHDR and SFDVKD. V shed 5 bases and J 9 bases; nucleotides not matched to a gene: 3. The length of the CDR3 is 12 residues. The CDR3 DNA sequence: TGTGCCACCAGTGGGACAGGTGGTGAGCAGTTCTTC. This gives the protein CATSGTGGEQFF.

This clonotype has just a few counts. The chain links TRBV6-5 to TRBJ1-1; the D is unclear. The germline V and J ends were trimmed by 5 bases and 3 bases, with 10 bases remaining between them. The V gene's germline CDR1 is MNHEY and CDR2 SVGAGI. This CDR3 has 13 amino acids. The CDR3 protein is CASSLSGDTEAFF. The DNA for the CDR3 is TGTGCCAGCAGTCTCTCAGGAGACACTGAAGCTTTCTTT.

This clonotype was detected only a few times. The V call is TRBV18, the J call TRBJ1-4, with D unclear. Germline V gives CDR1 KGHSH, CDR2 LQKENI. The CDR3 is 14 amino acids. V was clipped by 2 bases and J by 6 bases, with 10 bases between them. The CDR3 nucleotides are TGTGCCAGCTCACCATCCACGCGGGATGAAAAACTGTTTTTT. It codes for CASSPSTRDEKLFF.

This clonotype was seen only a few times. The chain uses TRBV6-6 and TRBJ2-2; 14 bases line up with TRBD2. Trimming took 6 bases from V and 5 from J; bases not matched to a gene: 2. The CDR3 runs 15 residues. The germline V gene encodes CDR1 MNHNY and CDR2 SVGAGI (reference sequence). The CDR3 nucleotides read TGTGCCAGCAGCCGACTAGCGGGAGGGACCGGGGAGCTGTTTTTT. As protein: CASSRLAGGTGELFF.

The chain joins TRBV5-1 to TRBJ1-2; 7 nucleotides match TRBD1. V was pared by 4 bases and J by 4 bases, with 10 bases of the junction left unmatched. The CDR3 extends over 15 amino acids. In germline, CDR1 is SGHRS, CDR2 YFSETQ. The CDR3 DNA is TGCGCCAGCAGCCCCCCCCAGGGGGTTCTCTATGGCTACACCTTC. Protein sequence: CASSPPQGVLYGYTF. The whole variable domain, remainder taken from reference TRBV5-1 and TRBJ1-2, is KAGVTQTPRYLIKTRGQQVTLSCSPISGHRSVSWYQQTPGQGLQFLFEYFSETQRNKGNFPGRFSGRQFSNSRSEMNVSTLELGDSALYLCASSPPQGVLYGYTFGSGTRLTVV.

This clonotype was recorded at least ten times. The chain couples TRBV6-2 or TRBV6-3 to TRBJ2-7; 7 bases map to TRBD1. J was trimmed by 2 bases and V by 0 bases; bases with no gene match: 16. The CDR3 length is 19 residues. CDR1 and CDR2 from the germline V gene are MNHEY and SVGEGT. The CDR3 DNA follows: TGTGCCAGCAGTTACTCTCCGGGACAGCGTACGTTTAGACCCTACGAGCAGTACTTC. Residues: CASSYSPGQRTFRPYEQYF.

The chain has TRBV6-4 and TRBJ2-1; 9 bases are shared with TRBD2. After removal of 3 bases from V and 4 bases from J, the junction contained 1 base not matched to a gene. The CDR3 consists of 14 residues. CDR1 is MRHNA, CDR2 SNTAGT, per germline. CDR3 sequence (DNA): TGTGCCAGCAGTGAGAGCGGGGGGTACAATGAGCAGTTCTTC. This encodes CASSESGGYNEQFF.

At least ten counts were recorded for this clonotype. This chain connects TRBV19 to TRBJ1-1; perhaps TRBD1 as D (5 bases). Germline-derived CDR1 and CDR2 are LNHDA and SQIVND (reference sequence). V was shortened by 8 bases and J by 1 base, with 17 bases between the two germline ends. This CDR3 region has 15 residues. CDR3: CASRSHRTWNTEAFF. The CDR3 bases are TGTGCCAGTCGTTCCCACAGGACCTGGAACACTGAAGCTTTCTTT.

J is TRBJ2-2 and V is TRBV4-3, with a possible D match to TRBD2 (6 bases). Germline lookup yields CDR1 LGHNA and CDR2 YSLEER. Trimming took off 0 bases at V and 2 bases at J, with 16 bases between the two ends. This CDR3 contains 18 residues. The DNA for the CDR3 is TGCGCCAGCAGCCAAGAGGGGGTGGCGGGGATTAACACCGGGGAGCTGTTTTTT. It yields the protein CASSQEGVAGINTGELFF.

This clonotype occurred once. The chain combines TRBV29-1 with TRBJ1-4; TRBD1 matches 10 bases. The CDR3 extends over 15 amino acids. Germline V gene data show CDR1 as SQVTM and CDR2 as ANQGSEA. The V segment lost 6 bases and the J segment 0 bases; nucleotides outside the gene matches: 4. The CDR3 is CSVRQGAATNEKLFF. The DNA of the CDR3 is TGCAGCGTAAGACAGGGGGCAGCAACTAATGAAAAACTGTTTTTT.

By sample fraction, this clonotype is medium-sized. This sequence joins TRBV29-1 and TRBJ1-5, with D perhaps TRBD1 (5 bases). Germline loops: CDR1 SQVTM, CDR2 ANQGSEA. Trimming removed 4 bases from V and 4 bases from J, with 8 bases in between. The CDR3 has 12 residues. The CDR3 DNA follows: TGCAGCGTTGGGGGGACGAATCAGCCCCAGCATTTT. Its protein product is CSVGGTNQPQHF.